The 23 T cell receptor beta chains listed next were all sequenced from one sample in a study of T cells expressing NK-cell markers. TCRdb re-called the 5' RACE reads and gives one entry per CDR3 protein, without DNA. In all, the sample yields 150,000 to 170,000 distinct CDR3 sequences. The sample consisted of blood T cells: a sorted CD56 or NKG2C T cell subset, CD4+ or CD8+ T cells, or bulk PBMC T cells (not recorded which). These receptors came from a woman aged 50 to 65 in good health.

The CDR3 is CSVEKLAGSYNEQFF. The chain uses TRBV29-1 and TRBJ2-1; the D call from TCRdb, TRBD2, cannot be confirmed without DNA. Per the germline V gene, CDR1 is SQVTM and CDR2 is ANQGSEA. The CDR3 sequence is 15 residues long.

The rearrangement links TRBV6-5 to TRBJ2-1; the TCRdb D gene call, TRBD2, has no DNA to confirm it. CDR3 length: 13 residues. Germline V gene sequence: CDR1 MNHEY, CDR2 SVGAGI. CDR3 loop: CASSYSVSGEQFF.

The CDR3 reads CASRGTGNEQFF. This sequence joins TRBV12-3 or TRBV12-4 and TRBJ2-1. There are 12 residues in the CDR3.

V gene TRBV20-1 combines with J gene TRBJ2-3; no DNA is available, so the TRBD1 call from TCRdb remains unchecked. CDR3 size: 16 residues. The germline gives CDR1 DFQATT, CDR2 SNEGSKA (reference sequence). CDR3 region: CSAREYGQGASSAQYF.

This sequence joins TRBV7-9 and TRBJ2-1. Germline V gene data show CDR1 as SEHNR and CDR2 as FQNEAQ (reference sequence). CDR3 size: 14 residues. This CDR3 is CASSLAPITNEQFF.

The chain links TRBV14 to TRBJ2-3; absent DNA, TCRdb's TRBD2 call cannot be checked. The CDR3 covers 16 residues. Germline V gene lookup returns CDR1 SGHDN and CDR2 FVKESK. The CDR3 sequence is CASSQGLAGNTDTQYF.

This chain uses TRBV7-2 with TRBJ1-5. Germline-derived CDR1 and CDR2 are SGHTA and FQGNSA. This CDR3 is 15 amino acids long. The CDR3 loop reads CASSLVEGPNQPQHF.

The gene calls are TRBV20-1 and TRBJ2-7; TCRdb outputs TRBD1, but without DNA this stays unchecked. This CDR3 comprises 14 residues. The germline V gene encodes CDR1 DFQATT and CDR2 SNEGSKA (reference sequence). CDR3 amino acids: CSASERELPYEQYF.

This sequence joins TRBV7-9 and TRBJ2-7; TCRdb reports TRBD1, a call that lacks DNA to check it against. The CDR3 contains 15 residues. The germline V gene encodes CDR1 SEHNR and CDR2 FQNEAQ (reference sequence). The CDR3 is CASRPGQGKFGEQYF.

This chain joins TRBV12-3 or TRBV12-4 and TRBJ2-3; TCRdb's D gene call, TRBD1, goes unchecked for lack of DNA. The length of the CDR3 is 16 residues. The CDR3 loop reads CASSLSGRSLTDTQYF.

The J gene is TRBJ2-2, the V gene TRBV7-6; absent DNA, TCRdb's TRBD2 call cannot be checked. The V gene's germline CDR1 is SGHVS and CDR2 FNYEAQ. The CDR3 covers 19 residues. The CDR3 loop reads CASSLTVLRREADTGELFF.

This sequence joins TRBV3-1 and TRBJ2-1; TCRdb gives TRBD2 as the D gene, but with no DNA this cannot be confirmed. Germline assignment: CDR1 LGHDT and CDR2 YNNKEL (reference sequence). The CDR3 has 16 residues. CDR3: CASSFLAGDSYNEQFF.

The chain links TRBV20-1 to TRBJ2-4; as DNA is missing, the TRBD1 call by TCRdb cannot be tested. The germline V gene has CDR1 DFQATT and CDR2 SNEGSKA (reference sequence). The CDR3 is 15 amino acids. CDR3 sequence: CSARDGALAKNIQYF.

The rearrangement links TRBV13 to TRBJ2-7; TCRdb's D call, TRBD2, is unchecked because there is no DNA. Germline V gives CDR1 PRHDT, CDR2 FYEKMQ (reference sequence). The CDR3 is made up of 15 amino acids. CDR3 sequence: CASSLQGSGDYEQYF. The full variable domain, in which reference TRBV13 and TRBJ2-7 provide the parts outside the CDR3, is AAGVIQSPRHLIKEKRETATLKCYPIPRHDTVYWYQQGPGQDPQFLISFYEKMQSDKGSIPDRFSAQQFSDYHSELNMSSLELGDSALYFCASSLQGSGDYEQYFGPGTRLTVT.

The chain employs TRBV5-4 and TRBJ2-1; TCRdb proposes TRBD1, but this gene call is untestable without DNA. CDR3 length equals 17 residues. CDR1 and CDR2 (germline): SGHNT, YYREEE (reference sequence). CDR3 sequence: CASSPLRGPDLNVEQFF.

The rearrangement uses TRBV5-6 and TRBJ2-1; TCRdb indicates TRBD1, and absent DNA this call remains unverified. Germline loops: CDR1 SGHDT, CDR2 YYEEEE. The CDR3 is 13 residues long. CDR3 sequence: CASSLSPLFGQFF.

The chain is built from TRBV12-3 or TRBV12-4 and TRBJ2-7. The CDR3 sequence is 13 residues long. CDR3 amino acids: CASSSVTLYEQYF.

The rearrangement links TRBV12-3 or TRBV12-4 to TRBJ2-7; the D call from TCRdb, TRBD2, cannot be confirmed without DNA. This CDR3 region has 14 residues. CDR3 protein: CASSPSPSGSEQYF.

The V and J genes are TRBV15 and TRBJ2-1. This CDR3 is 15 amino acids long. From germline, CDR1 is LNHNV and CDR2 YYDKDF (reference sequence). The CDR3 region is CATSRDLTIYNEQFF. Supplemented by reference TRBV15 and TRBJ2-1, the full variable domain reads DAMVIQNPRYQVTQFGKPVTLSCSQTLNHNVMYWYQQKSSQAPKLLFHYYDKDFNNEADTPDNFQSRRPNTSFCFLDIRSPGLGDTAMYLCATSRDLTIYNEQFFGPGTRLTVL.

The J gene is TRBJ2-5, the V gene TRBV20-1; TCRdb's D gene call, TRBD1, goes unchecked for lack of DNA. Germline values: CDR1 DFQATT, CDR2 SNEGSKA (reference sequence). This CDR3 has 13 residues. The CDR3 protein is CSVETRERETQYF.

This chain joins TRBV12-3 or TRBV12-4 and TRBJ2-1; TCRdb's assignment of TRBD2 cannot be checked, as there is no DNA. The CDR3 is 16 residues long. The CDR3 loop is CASSWGSGRSEWEQFF.

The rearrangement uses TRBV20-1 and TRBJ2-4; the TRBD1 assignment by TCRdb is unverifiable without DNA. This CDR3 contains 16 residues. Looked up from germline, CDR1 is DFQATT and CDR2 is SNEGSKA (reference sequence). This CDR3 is CSARDPRTVLTEIQYF.

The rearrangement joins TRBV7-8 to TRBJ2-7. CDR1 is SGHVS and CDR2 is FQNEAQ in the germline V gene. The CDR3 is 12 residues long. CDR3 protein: CASSIWVEEQYF.